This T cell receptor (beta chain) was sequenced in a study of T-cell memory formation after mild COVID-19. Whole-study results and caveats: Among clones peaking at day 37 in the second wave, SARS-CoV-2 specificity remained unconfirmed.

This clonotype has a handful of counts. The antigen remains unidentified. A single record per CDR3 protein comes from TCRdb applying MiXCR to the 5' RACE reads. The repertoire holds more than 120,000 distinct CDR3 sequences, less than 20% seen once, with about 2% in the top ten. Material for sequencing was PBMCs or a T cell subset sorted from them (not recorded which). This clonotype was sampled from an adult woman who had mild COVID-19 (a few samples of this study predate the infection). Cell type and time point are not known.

CDR3 sequence reads: CASSLGTAYNQPQHF. CDR3 DNA sequence: TGTGCCAGCAGCTTAGGGACAGCCTACAATCAGCCCCAGCATTTT. The V gene is TRBV7-8, the J gene TRBJ1-5, with a weak D call TRBD1 (6 bases). Looked up from germline, CDR1 is SGHVS and CDR2 is FQNEAQ. This CDR3 region has 15 residues. Trimming pared 1 base from V and 3 bases from J, leaving 10 bases between.